These 6 T cell receptor beta chains share one sample of origin, sequenced in a study of T and B cells in COVID-19 patients. BIOMED2 TRB-A/B primer pools were used in multiplex TRB PCR. MiXCR was run by TCRdb on the multiplex PCR reads, yielding one entry per CDR3 protein. The sample lists 5,500 to 7,000 distinct CDR3 sequences; around 26% were seen once. Each TRB amplification used roughly 220-550 ng of genomic DNA from blood. Sequencing input: blood. The receptors were gathered from a human donor with active COVID-19.

The gene calls are TRBV19 and TRBJ1-5; 8 nucleotides align to TRBD1. J gave up 6 bases and V 5 bases, and 9 bases lay outside the gene matches. This CDR3 has 15 residues. CDR1 and CDR2 from the germline V gene are LNHDA and SQIVND (reference sequence). The CDR3 nucleotides read TGTGCCAGTAGTTTAACAGGGGGATGGGTTCAGCCCCAGCATTTT. Protein sequence: CASSLTGGWVQPQHF.

This CDR3 is CSVGMAVNTGELFF. CDR3 sequence (DNA): TGCAGCGTTGGAATGGCGGTTAACACCGGGGAGCTGTTTTTT. This chain links TRBV29-1 with TRBJ2-2; no reliable D call. Germline CDR1 is SQVTM and CDR2 is ANQGSEA. V gave up 4 bases and J gave up 2 bases, with 11 bases separating them. This CDR3 has 14 residues.

The rearrangement links TRBV6-1 to TRBJ1-4, with a tentative D call TRBD1 (6 bases). V lost 6 bases to trimming and J lost 4 bases, with 15 bases between them. The CDR3 is 15 residues long. Germline CDR1 reads MNHNS; CDR2 reads SASEGT. CDR3 DNA: TGTGCCAGCAGGAGGGGGGGGACCTTTAATGAAAAACTGTTTTTT. Protein: CASRRGGTFNEKLFF.

This clonotype was recorded a few times. The rearrangement uses TRBV4-3 and TRBJ1-1, with 11 bases that match TRBD1. This CDR3 contains 17 residues. The V segment lost 0 bases and the J segment 5 bases; nucleotides outside the gene matches: 8. CDR1 and CDR2 from the germline V gene are LGHNA and YSLEER. CDR3 region: CASSQDWGTGGGTEAFF. The CDR3 DNA reads as TGCGCCAGCAGCCAAGATTGGGGGACAGGGGGTGGTACTGAAGCTTTCTTT.

This chain links TRBV20-1 with TRBJ1-3, with D hard to call. CDR3 length: 15 amino acids. Germline V gene sequence: CDR1 DFQATT, CDR2 SNEGSKA (reference sequence). Trimming took 0 bases from V and 0 from J, leaving 9 bases between them. The chain's CDR3 is CSAREIGRSGNTIYF. Written as DNA, the CDR3 is TGCAGTGCTAGAGAGATAGGGCGCTCTGGAAACACCATATATTTT.

The V and J genes are TRBV29-1 and TRBJ2-7; TRBD1 agrees at 7 bases. The V gene's germline CDR1 is SQVTM and CDR2 ANQGSEA. The junction had 9 bases not matched to a gene; V was cut back by 7 bases and J by 3 bases. This CDR3 contains 13 residues. The CDR3 DNA sequence: TGCAGCGCTAGCCCGGGACAGAGCTACGAGCAGTACTTC. This translates into CSASPGQSYEQYF.